One sample yielded the 7 T cell receptor beta chains listed below, sequenced in a study of blood T cell repertoires in COVID-19. Libraries were prepared by immunoSEQ multiplex PCR; TCRdb keeps only in-frame clonotypes and omits some of them. The top ten clones hold 1.2% of a sample with a few hundred thousand clones, about 91% of them seen once. The sequencing input was PBMCs or T cells enriched from blood (not recorded which). The receptors were gathered from a human donor in a cohort exposed to, infected with or recovered from COVID-19 (not recorded which). The donor label of this sample is uncertain.

The chain is built from TRBV6-5 and TRBJ1-6, with 9 bases identical to TRBD1. Germline V CDR1 and CDR2: MNHEY, SVGAGI. The V and J ends lost 11 bases and 6 bases, in that order; junction bases with no gene match: 5. CDR3 size: 13 residues. CDR3 residues: CASRDRVNSPLHF. Written as DNA, the CDR3 is TGTGCCTCCCGGGACAGGGTTAATTCACCCCTCCACTTT.

This clone is a singleton in its sample. This chain joins TRBV4-3 and TRBJ1-3, with TRBD1 matching over 7 bases. Unmatched junction bases numbered 11, after V lost 0 bases and J lost 9 bases. CDR3 size: 16 residues. Germline V CDR1 and CDR2: LGHNA, YSLEER. The CDR3 here is CASSQDRGQVQVTIYF. The CDR3, as DNA: TGCGCCAGCAGCCAAGATCGAGGACAGGTCCAGGTCACCATATATTTT.

V and J are TRBV5-5 and TRBJ1-4; D is perhaps TRBD1 (6 bases). Germline lookup yields CDR1 SGHKS and CDR2 YYEKEE (reference sequence). This CDR3 is 14 amino acids long. In nucleotides, the CDR3 is TGTGGGGCAGCTTGGACAGCCCAAGATGAAAAACTGTTTTTT. Translating gives CGAAWTAQDEKLFF.

The DNA for the CDR3 is TGTGCCAGCAGTTATCGACAGAATTCACCCCTCCACTTT. It codes for CASSYRQNSPLHF. This chain uses TRBV12-3 or TRBV12-4 with TRBJ1-6, with D maybe TRBD1 (5 bases). The CDR3 has 13 amino acids. Trimming stripped 4 bases from V and 7 bases from J, with 8 bases between.

This chain links TRBV15 with TRBJ2-2; the match to TRBD2 covers 7 bases. CDR3 length: 14 amino acids. V was pared by 5 bases and J by 6 bases, with 6 bases of the junction left unmatched. CDR1 is LNHNV, CDR2 YYDKDF, per germline (reference sequence). CDR3 DNA: TGTGCCACCAGCCCGGTGGGAGGGCCCGGGGAGCTGTTTTTT. The encoded protein is CATSPVGGPGELFF. Full variable domain (outside the CDR3, taken from reference TRBV15 and TRBJ2-2): DAMVIQNPRYQVTQFGKPVTLSCSQTLNHNVMYWYQQKSSQAPKLLFHYYDKDFNNEADTPDNFQSRRPNTSFCFLDIRSPGLGDTAMYLCATSPVGGPGELFFGEGSRLTVL.

This clone is a singleton in its sample. This chain joins TRBV9 and TRBJ1-2; tentatively, D is TRBD1 (5 bases). CDR3 length: 14 amino acids. V lost 0 bases to trimming and J lost 4 bases, with 10 bases between them. Looked up from germline, CDR1 is SGDLS and CDR2 is YYNGEE. The CDR3 region is CASSVGGTSYGYTF. The CDR3 DNA follows: TGTGCCAGCAGCGTAGGGGGGACTTCCTATGGCTACACCTTC.

This chain connects TRBV28 to TRBJ2-5; TRBD2 agrees at 8 bases. CDR3 size: 14 residues. With V trimmed by 3 bases and J by 5 bases, 5 bases remained unmatched. The germline CDR1 and CDR2 sequences are MDHEN and SYDVKM. The CDR3 loop is CASSFSGNGETQYF. The CDR3 region has the DNA TGTGCCAGCAGTTTTAGCGGGAACGGGGAGACCCAGTACTTC.